This paragraph reports one TCR beta chain. Its antigen target is currently unknown. No base qualities exist here, and no much larger clone lies one base off it. Using the deep immunoSEQ assay, TCR CDR3 regions were amplified from genomic DNA by multiplex PCR. Extracted genomic DNA from each cell subset was distributed evenly across all wells of several immunoSEQ 96-well plates, and each plate was treated as a replicate. For sorted subsets, roughly 200 ng of genomic DNA, equivalent to 25,000 to 35,000 T cell genomes, went into each replicate PCR. Purified libraries were measured with a Qubit 3.0 fluorometer, size-checked on a Bioanalyzer 2100, and measured again with the KAPA Library Quantification kit. A separate single-read 150-cycle Illumina NextSeq 550 flow cell was used to sequence each immunoSEQ 96-well plate. On the study's bioinformatics: Because the immunoSEQ output held only junctional sequences and lacked quality scores, the filtering could not match the filtering applied to full-length reads. To assign V/J genes and CDR3, sequences were annotated using PyIR, a Python wrapper for IgBLAST v1.9, with IMGT germline references. Any read was removed if the V/J assignment was weak (E-value above 1e-6), the CDR3 was missing, or the read contained stop codons, out-of-frame junctions, or ambiguous translated residues. A V3J clonotype was defined by an identical inferred V gene, J gene, and CDR3 amino acid sequence. The percentage overlap between two repertoires was calculated by dividing the number of shared unique clonotypes by the size of the smaller repertoire. Repertoire richness was assessed with RTK rarefaction, the Chao1 estimator, and Recon v2.1 estimates of unobserved clonotypes. Generation probabilities for all TCRbeta clonotypes obtained by the gDNA method from a few donors were computed using OLGA. TCRdb limited this immuneACCESS table to in-frame rearrangements with V and J called. A share of clones is missing; checked studies link under half to unresolved V genes, and the rest is unexplained. V, J and clone size are taken as reported in that table, and D and trimming were inferred from the DNA itself. The sample includes under 1,100,000 clones, with about 75% observed a single time. Around 1.5% of the sample lies in the top ten.

The sample originates from a study of shared clonotypes between healthy human individuals (dated by TCRdb to 2020 to 2021). Study-level background: A couple of women and three men aged 18 to 49 years were included in the cohort. For each donor, three plates each were used for CD4 naive and CD4 memory, two plates were used for CD8 naive, and one plate was used for CD8 memory. Blood TCR repertoires of several healthy adults were deeply sequenced to estimate repertoire size and the extent of clonotype sharing between individuals. To increase sequencing depth and limit assay-specific biases, TCR repertoire library preparation and sequencing were carried out by different laboratories using diverse techniques. Per donor, leukapheresis produced somewhere between about 0.85 and 8.9 billion PBMCs. Here is what the overall study found, with its caveats: Larger estimated clonotype richness was generally found for naive subsets than for memory subsets. Sampling was restricted to blood, and TCR repertoires in tissues likely differ from the TCR repertoires found in blood. Higher generation probabilities were observed for clonotypes shared by all four sorted-subset donors than for non-shared clonotypes. Based on pairwise subsampling, the degree of clonotype sharing among donors was expected to be affected by sequencing depth. Sharing across a handful of donors was observed for roughly 5% of naive CD4, over 3% of naive CD8, 2% to 2.5% of memory CD4, and about 0.4% of memory CD8 clonotypes. Incomplete sequencing was indicated by rarefaction of sorted-subset datasets, despite the large sequencing depth. Because the study included a small number of donors, the genetic and exposure-history diversity represented was limited.

Measured from the cysteine to the phenylalanine, the CDR3 is 13 residues long. CDR3 DNA only is kept here, 39 bases in frame from base 1. V was cut back by 1 base and J by 7 bases, leaving a gap of 8 bases between them. For CDR1 and CDR2, the germline V gene lists KGHSH and LQKENI. Donors were healthy HIV-negative adults with no recently reported acute infections or vaccinations. Only Caucasian adults living in Nashville, Tennessee, USA were represented among the donors. CD4+ T cells were enriched by magnetic negative selection, after which naive cells were positively selected on CD45RA and the negative fraction was taken as the memory subset. Blood was collected by leukapheresis, and PBMCs were isolated by Ficoll-Histopaque density gradient centrifugation and then cryopreserved in liquid nitrogen vapor phase. Purity and quantity of every magnetically sorted T cell population were checked by analytical flow cytometry. From each sorted fraction, genomic DNA was isolated and quantified by UV absorbance on a Nanodrop 2000c.

The TCR originated in a man aged 18 to 30 in good health. The chain joins TRBV18 to TRBJ1-5, with TRBD1 as a weak D call on 6 bases. The sequenced sample consisted of memory CD4+ T cells sorted from blood. This sample's cell subset or site label indicates: CD45RA-negative fraction. DNA sequence: TGTGCCAGCTCACCACAGGGGGAACAGCCCCAGCATTTT. This encodes CASSPQGEQPQHF.